A single sample gave rise to the 16 T cell receptor beta chains below, sequenced in a study of T-cell reconstitution after alpha-beta-depleted transplantation in children. TCRbeta library construction was performed incorporating unique molecular identifiers. TCRdb redid the calling of the PCR reads with MiXCR, one entry per CDR3 protein. The sample gives about 980,000 distinct CDR3 sequences, about 29% of which show up once; over 25% is in the top ten. Material: PBMCs, mostly from graft donor cells, obtained 360 days after TCRalphabeta/CD19-depleted stem cell transplant. The receptors here all came from a boy younger than two who had a stem cell transplant for SCID, so the T cells may come from the graft donor.

This clonotype was recorded a few times. V is TRBV28 and J is TRBJ1-2, with 7 bases fitting TRBD1. Germline CDR1 reads MDHEN; CDR2 reads SYDVKM. J lost 8 bases, V lost 1 base, and 7 bases had no gene match. The CDR3 length is 14 residues. The CDR3 nucleotides read TGTGCCAGCAGTTTATCCGACAGGGTAGGAGGCTACACCTTC. It encodes CASSLSDRVGGYTF.

This clonotype was detected only a few times. V is TRBV29-1 and J is TRBJ1-4; 9 nucleotides align to TRBD1. The junction had 16 bases not matched to a gene; V was cut back by 6 bases and J by 8 bases. This CDR3 is built from 16 residues. Looked up from germline, CDR1 is SQVTM and CDR2 is ANQGSEA. CDR3 nucleotides: TGCAGCGTGAACGACGGACAGGGGAAGAGAGGAGAAAAACTGTTTTTT. Its protein is CSVNDGQGKRGEKLFF.

This clonotype was detected only a few times. The chain carries TRBV20-1 and TRBJ2-7; D is perhaps TRBD1 (5 bases). Trimming left V 1 base short and J 3 bases short, with 10 bases between. The CDR3 runs 13 residues. CDR1 is DFQATT, CDR2 SNEGSKA, per germline (reference sequence). The CDR3 region is CSARGDSHYEQYF. In nucleotides, the CDR3 is TGCAGTGCTAGAGGAGACAGCCACTACGAGCAGTACTTC.

This chain connects TRBV27 to TRBJ2-7, with 7 bases identical to TRBD1. This CDR3 has 14 residues. Trimming at V came to 6 bases and at J to 1 base, leaving 6 bases not matched to a gene. Germline loops: CDR1 MNHEY, CDR2 SMNVEV (reference sequence). In DNA form, the CDR3 reads TGTGCCAGCAGACGCTCGGGACAGTCCTACGAGCAGTACTTC. Translation: CASRRSGQSYEQYF.

The chain has TRBV29-1 and TRBJ2-1; 13 bases match TRBD2. After removal of 8 bases from V and 7 bases from J, the junction contained 5 bases not matched to a gene. CDR1 SQVTM and CDR2 ANQGSEA come from the germline V gene. The CDR3 sequence is 13 residues long. CDR3 region: CSPGLAGRNEQFF. The CDR3 DNA is TGCAGCCCGGGACTAGCGGGGCGGAATGAGCAGTTCTTC.

The rearrangement links TRBV29-1 to TRBJ2-5; no firm D call. The CDR3 extends over 16 amino acids. Germline V gene sequence: CDR1 SQVTM, CDR2 ANQGSEA. V dropped 2 bases and J dropped 2 bases, with 18 bases sitting between them. The CDR3 DNA sequence: TGCAGCGTTGAATTGGATGGCCAGGCCCCACAAGAGACCCAGTACTTC. It translates to CSVELDGQAPQETQYF.

This clonotype was observed a handful of times. This chain uses TRBV20-1 with TRBJ2-3; tentatively, D is TRBD1 or TRBD2 (5 bases each). V gave up 3 bases and J gave up 3 bases, with 22 bases separating them. Germline V CDR1 and CDR2: DFQATT, SNEGSKA (reference sequence). This CDR3 contains 17 residues. CDR3 sequence reads: CSARPSPAGRFTDTQYF. For the CDR3, the DNA is TGCAGTGCTAGGCCCTCCCCTGCAGGGAGATTTACAGATACGCAGTATTTT.

The V and J genes are TRBV27 and TRBJ1-5; D remains ambiguous. The CDR3 consists of 14 residues. V shed 2 bases and J shed 9 bases, with 14 bases lying between them. CDR1 is MNHEY and CDR2 is SMNVEV in the germline V gene (reference sequence). CDR3 nucleotide sequence: TGTGCCAGCAGTTTAAGGCAGAAGTCGGCGCCCCAGCATTTT. This sequence encodes CASSLRQKSAPQHF.

The rearrangement uses TRBV5-1 and TRBJ2-5; D unresolved. The CDR3 length is 13 residues. Germline values: CDR1 SGHRS, CDR2 YFSETQ. The V and J ends lost 7 bases and 1 base respectively, with 11 bases between them. The CDR3 nucleotides read TGCGCCAGCCATAGGCCGCTCCAAGAGACCCAGTACTTC. It codes for CASHRPLQETQYF. Together with reference TRBV5-1 and TRBJ2-5, the CDR3 gives the full variable domain: KAGVTQTPRYLIKTRGQQVTLSCSPISGHRSVSWYQQTPGQGLQFLFEYFSETQRNKGNFPGRFSGRQFSNSRSEMNVSTLELGDSALYLCASHRPLQETQYFGPGTRLLVL.

J is TRBJ2-7 and V is TRBV20-1, with 7 bases fitting TRBD1. The V segment lost 6 bases and the J segment 3 bases; nucleotides outside the gene matches: 8. Looked up from germline, CDR1 is DFQATT and CDR2 is SNEGSKA (reference sequence). This CDR3 region has 13 residues. CDR3 loop: CSAHWAGGYEQYF. CDR3 nucleotide sequence: TGCAGTGCCCACTGGGCAGGGGGCTACGAGCAGTACTTC.

V gene TRBV6-2 or TRBV6-3 combines with J gene TRBJ2-3; D is possibly TRBD2 (6 bases). The germline V and J ends were trimmed by 5 bases and 1 base, with 22 bases remaining between them. From germline, CDR1 is MNHEY and CDR2 SVGEGT. There are 18 residues in the CDR3. CDR3 region: CASSHAPGLGEGTDTQYF. The CDR3 DNA is TGTGCCAGCAGTCACGCCCCGGGCTTGGGGGAGGGCACAGATACGCAGTATTTT.

The chain combines TRBV5-1 with TRBJ2-1, with 9 bases fitting TRBD1. From germline, CDR1 is SGHRS and CDR2 YFSETQ. V shed 6 bases, J shed 9 bases, and the junction held 13 bases outside the gene matches. There are 15 residues in the CDR3. The CDR3 reads CASTDTGTGTSEQFF. As DNA, the CDR3 is TGCGCCAGCACAGACACCGGGACAGGGACAAGTGAGCAGTTCTTC.

This clonotype has a handful of counts. This chain links TRBV5-1 with TRBJ1-1; the match to TRBD1 covers 7 bases. Germline lookup yields CDR1 SGHRS and CDR2 YFSETQ. The CDR3 contains 14 residues. The V and J ends lost 3 bases and 5 bases, in that order; junction bases with no gene match: 7. The CDR3 spells CASSSRQGPTEAFF. The CDR3 nucleotides read TGCGCCAGCAGCTCCCGACAGGGACCAACTGAAGCTTTCTTT.

The chain uses TRBV7-6 and TRBJ2-3, with 8 nucleotides matching TRBD2. The CDR3 totals 16 residues. Germline-derived CDR1 and CDR2 are SGHVS and FNYEAQ. The trim removed 5 bases at V and 0 bases at J, leaving 7 bases unmatched. The CDR3, as DNA: TGTGCCAGCAGCAAAAGACCTAGCGGGAGCACAGATACGCAGTATTTT. Protein product: CASSKRPSGSTDTQYF. Using reference TRBV7-6 and TRBJ2-3 for the parts outside the CDR3, the full variable domain is GAGVSQSPRYKVTKRGQDVALRCDPISGHVSLYWYRQALGQGPEFLTYFNYEAQQDKSGLPNDRFSAERPEGSISTLTIQRTEQRDSAMYRCASSKRPSGSTDTQYFGPGTRLTVL.

The CDR3 region has the DNA TGTGCCAGCAGCCCCTCCCTTCGGGGCTATGGCTACACCTTC. Translated, it gives CASSPSLRGYGYTF. This rearrangement joins TRBV13 to TRBJ1-2; D call uncertain. Germline CDR1 PRHDT, CDR2 FYEKMQ (reference sequence). The CDR3 totals 14 residues. The ends were cut back, 5 bases at V and 4 bases at J, with 14 bases in the middle.

The chain joins TRBV28 to TRBJ1-3; no clear D. Trimming removed 3 bases at V and 0 bases at J, with 6 bases between. The CDR3 has 14 residues. CDR1 and CDR2 from the germline V gene are MDHEN and SYDVKM. The CDR3 spells CASSFASSGNTIYF. Written as DNA, the CDR3 is TGTGCCAGCAGTTTCGCGTCCTCTGGAAACACCATATATTTT.